This record looks at one T cell receptor beta chain sequence and its context. This clonotype was detected many times. There is no known antigen for this receptor. No much larger clone exists at a distance of one base, and base qualities are not known. This specimen belongs to a study of T-cell reconstitution after alpha-beta-depleted transplantation in children (dated by TCRdb to about 2016). A note on the overall study: Using TCR repertoire profiling, the study followed T-cell immune reconstitution in a quantitative way in children after TCRalphabeta/CD19-depleted allogeneic hematopoietic cell transplantation.

Beyond this particular receptor, the publication reports: Apparently early alphabetaT-cell count recovery about two months after transplant reportedly relied on only several hundred rapidly expanded clones derived from non-depleted graft cells. In some patients, high TCRbeta diversity at day 60 was attributed to recipient T cells and intrathymic progenitors that had survived conditioning. Over the following months the frequencies of hyperexpanded clones went down, and after one year T-cell counts and TCRbeta diversity were mostly credited to newly produced T cells.

The method was PCR. The sample was run on an Illumina HiSeq 2500. TCR libraries were prepared with molecular barcoding, using unique molecular identifiers to normalize TCRbeta repertoire quantification. TCRdb reworked the public reads: Q25 trimming with fastp, MiXCR clone assembly, productive beta chains retained. For every CDR3 protein sequence, its rows merge into one entry that carries the most common genes and DNA. Across this sample there are about 300,000 distinct CDR3 sequences, with 10% seen only once. The ten top clones hold approximately 7% of the sample. The germline V gene provides CDR1 SQVTM and CDR2 ANQGSEA. The CDR3 contains 14 residues, cysteine and phenylalanine counted. Only the CDR3 portion is preserved as DNA: 42 bases, with reading frame beginning at the first base. V and J are truncated by 0 bases and 5 bases respectively, leaving an intervening sequence of 14 bases. This sample's treatment or condition label indicates: allogeneic hematopoietic cell transplantation with graft depleted of TCRalphabeta T cells and CD19 B cells. The transplant recipients were children given TCRalphabeta/CD19-depleted allogeneic hematopoietic cell grafts.

This clonotype was sampled from a boy under two years old with acute myeloid leukemia, due to receive a stem cell transplant. The sequenced sample was PBMCs, obtained before TCRalphabeta/CD19-depleted stem cell transplant. The sequence joins TRBV29-1 to TRBJ2-7; perhaps TRBD2 is the D gene, with 5 bases matching. The DNA is as follows: TGCAGCGTTGAAGATCGGGTAGGAGGAAACGAGCAGTACTTC. Its translation reads: CSVEDRVGGNEQYF.